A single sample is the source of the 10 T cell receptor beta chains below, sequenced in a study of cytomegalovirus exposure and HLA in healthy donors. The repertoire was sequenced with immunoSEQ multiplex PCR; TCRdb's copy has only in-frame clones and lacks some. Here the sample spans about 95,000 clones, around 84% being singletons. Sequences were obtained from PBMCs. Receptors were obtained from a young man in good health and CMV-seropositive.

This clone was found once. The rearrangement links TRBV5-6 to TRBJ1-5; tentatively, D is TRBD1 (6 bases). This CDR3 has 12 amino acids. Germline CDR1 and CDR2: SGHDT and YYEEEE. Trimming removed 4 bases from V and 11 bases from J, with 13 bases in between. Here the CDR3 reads CASSTQEGAQHF. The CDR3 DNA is TGTGCCAGCAGCACCCAAGAGGGGGCCCAGCATTTT.

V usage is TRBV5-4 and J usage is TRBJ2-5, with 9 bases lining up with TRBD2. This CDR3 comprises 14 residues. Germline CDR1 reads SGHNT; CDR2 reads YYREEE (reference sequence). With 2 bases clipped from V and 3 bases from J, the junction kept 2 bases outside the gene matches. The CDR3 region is CASSLPSGEETQYF. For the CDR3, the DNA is TGTGCCAGCAGCTTACCTAGCGGGGAAGAGACCCAGTACTTC.

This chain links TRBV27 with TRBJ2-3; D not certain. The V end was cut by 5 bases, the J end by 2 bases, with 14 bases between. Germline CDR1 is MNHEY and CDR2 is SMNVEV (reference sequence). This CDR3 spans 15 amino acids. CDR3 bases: TGTGCCAGCAGTCTCTCCGCAGGCTACACAGATACGCAGTATTTT. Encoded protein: CASSLSAGYTDTQYF.

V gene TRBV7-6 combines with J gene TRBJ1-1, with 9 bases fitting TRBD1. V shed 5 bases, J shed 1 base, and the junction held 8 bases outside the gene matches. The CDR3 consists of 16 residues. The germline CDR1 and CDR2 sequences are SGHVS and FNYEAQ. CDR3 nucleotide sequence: TGTGCCAGCAGCGCCCCGACAGGGGGACCGAACACTGAAGCTTTCTTT. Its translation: CASSAPTGGPNTEAFF.

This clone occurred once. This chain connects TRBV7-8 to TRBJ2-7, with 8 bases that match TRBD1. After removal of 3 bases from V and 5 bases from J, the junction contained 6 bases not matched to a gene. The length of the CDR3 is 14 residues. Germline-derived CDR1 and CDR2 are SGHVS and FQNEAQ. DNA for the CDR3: TGTGCCAGCAGCTTTTTCGCGACAGGGGACGAGCAGTACGTC. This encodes CASSFFATGDEQYV.

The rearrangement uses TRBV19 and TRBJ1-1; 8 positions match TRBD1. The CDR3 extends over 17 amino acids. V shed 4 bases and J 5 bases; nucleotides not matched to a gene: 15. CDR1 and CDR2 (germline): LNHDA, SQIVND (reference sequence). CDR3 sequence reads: CASSKSKAGGLRTEAFF. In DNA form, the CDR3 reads TGTGCCAGTAGTAAGTCTAAGGCAGGGGGCTTGCGGACTGAAGCTTTCTTT.

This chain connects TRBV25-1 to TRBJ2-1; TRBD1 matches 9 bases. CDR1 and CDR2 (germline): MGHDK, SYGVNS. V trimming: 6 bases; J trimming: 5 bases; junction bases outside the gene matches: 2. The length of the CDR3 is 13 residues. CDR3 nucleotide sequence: TGTGCCAGCAGGGGACAGGGCAACAATGAGCAGTTCTTC. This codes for CASRGQGNNEQFF.

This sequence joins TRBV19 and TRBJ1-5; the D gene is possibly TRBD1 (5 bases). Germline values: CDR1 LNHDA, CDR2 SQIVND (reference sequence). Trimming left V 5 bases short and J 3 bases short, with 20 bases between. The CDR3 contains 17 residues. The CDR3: CASSDDRFSPSNQPQHF. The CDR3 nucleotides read TGTGCCAGTAGTGACGACAGATTCTCTCCCTCCAATCAGCCCCAGCATTTT.

The CDR3 region is CASSYLDRALNEKLFF. CDR3 DNA sequence: TGTGCCAGCAGTTACCTTGACAGGGCTCTTAATGAAAAACTGTTTTTT. The V and J genes are TRBV6-6 and TRBJ1-4; 7 bases are a match to TRBD1. The CDR3 covers 16 residues. The ends lost 2 bases at V and 4 bases at J; junction bases unmatched: 7. Germline V gene data show CDR1 as MNHNY and CDR2 as SVGAGI (reference sequence).

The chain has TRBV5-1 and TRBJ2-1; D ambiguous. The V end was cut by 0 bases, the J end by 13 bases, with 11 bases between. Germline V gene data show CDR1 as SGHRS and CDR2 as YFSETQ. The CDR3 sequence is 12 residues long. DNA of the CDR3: TGCGCCAGCAGCTTGGTAGGTGGAGATCAGTTCTTC. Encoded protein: CASSLVGGDQFF.